This T cell receptor (beta chain) emerged from a study of T cell responses to AZD1222 COVID-19 vaccine. TCRdb's table, derived via immunoSEQ multiplex PCR, lists solely in-frame clones and lacks some. The sample has 85,000 to 130,000 clones; 90% are singletons. Study-level results: Clonal diversity may have been underestimated, and the donors were mostly white British, with more females than males.

Comments on this clone: Its antigen is as yet unknown.

This CDR3 is 16 amino acids long. Per germline, CDR1 MGHRA and CDR2 YSYEKL. The V and J ends lost 0 bases and 8 bases, in that order; junction bases with no gene match: 7. Sequencing was performed on peripheral blood, taken 28 days after the second AZD1222 dose. The sequence came from an adult who received the AZD1222 COVID-19 vaccine. The V gene is TRBV4-1, the J gene TRBJ1-6; TRBD1 aligns across 7 bases. As DNA, the CDR3 is TGCGCCAGCAGCCAAGACCAACAGGGGCTTCATTCACCCCTCCACTTT. Its translation is CASSQDQQGLHSPLHF.